This passage covers 29 T cell receptor beta chains from one sample sequenced in a study of T cells in Graves' hyperthyroidism and ophthalmopathy. TCR beta CDR3 regions were amplified from RNA transcripts. First-round RT-PCR of the TCR CDR3 relied on the HTBI primer set. TCRdb re-called the multiplex PCR reads with MiXCR, one entry per CDR3 protein. The repertoire holds about half a million distinct CDR3 sequences, with approximately 23% as singletons. What was sequenced was blood. These receptors all come from a woman aged 70-85 years with Graves' ophthalmopathy.

The chain combines TRBV7-9 with TRBJ2-7, with 8 bases matching TRBD2. The CDR3 spans 15 residues. CDR1 and CDR2 (germline): SEHNR, FQNEAQ (reference sequence). V shed 5 bases and J 6 bases; nucleotides not matched to a gene: 12. In nucleotides, the CDR3 is TGTGCCAGCAGCGAAGCTCGGGAGGGTTGGGTCGAGCAGTACTTC. This codes for CASSEAREGWVEQYF.

This clonotype appeared many times. The chain uses TRBV5-1 and TRBJ1-2; 7 bases agree with TRBD1. CDR1 SGHRS and CDR2 YFSETQ come from the germline V gene. Trimming removed 2 bases from V and 2 bases from J; junction bases left unmatched: 3. CDR3 length: 14 amino acids. CDR3 sequence: CASSFGTANYGYTF. CDR3 nucleotide sequence: TGCGCCAGCAGCTTCGGGACAGCGAACTATGGCTACACCTTC.

The chain carries TRBV30 and TRBJ1-1; tentatively, D is TRBD1 (5 bases). Per germline, CDR1 GTSNPN and CDR2 SVGIG (reference sequence). The CDR3 totals 13 residues. Trimming removed 0 bases from V and 10 bases from J, with 15 bases in between. The CDR3 DNA follows: TGTGCCTGGAGTGTACTGGGGGGGGGAAGAGCTTTCTTT. Encoded protein: CAWSVLGGGRAFF. The full variable domain, its missing parts supplied by reference TRBV30 and TRBJ1-1, is SQTIHQWPATLVQPVGSPLSLECTVEGTSNPNLYWYRQAAGRGLQLLFYSVGIGQISSEVPQNLSASRPQDRQFILSSKKLLLSDSGFYLCAWSVLGGGRAFFGQGTRLTVV.

The V and J genes are TRBV5-1 and TRBJ2-1; either TRBD1 or TRBD2 may fit D (5 bases each). This CDR3 has 13 amino acids. Germline loops: CDR1 SGHRS, CDR2 YFSETQ. The V end was cut by 4 bases, the J end by 10 bases, with 15 bases between. The CDR3 sequence: CASSTLGTDEQFF. The CDR3 DNA sequence: TGCGCCAGCAGCACCCTTGGGACGGACGAGCAGTTCTTC.

This clonotype came up a few times. The CDR3 bases are TGTGCCAGCTCACCACTGGGACAGGGGGGTGGTGATTCACCCCTCCACTTT. Its protein is CASSPLGQGGGDSPLHF. The V gene is TRBV18, the J gene TRBJ1-6; 11 nucleotides match TRBD1. CDR3 size: 17 residues. V shed 1 base, J shed 8 bases, and the junction held 7 bases outside the gene matches. Germline assignment: CDR1 KGHSH and CDR2 LQKENI.

The chain is built from TRBV3-1 and TRBJ2-1, with 10 bases that match TRBD2. The CDR3 is 17 residues long. Germline CDR1 and CDR2: LGHDT and YNNKEL (reference sequence). The ends lost 5 bases at V and 1 base at J; junction bases unmatched: 8. In DNA, the CDR3 is TGTGCCAGCAGCGTCAGCCCAGCGGGAGGGTCCTACAATGAGCAGTTCTTC. The encoded protein is CASSVSPAGGSYNEQFF.

This clonotype showed up just a few times. The chain uses TRBV19 and TRBJ2-1; TRBD2 aligns across 8 bases. Germline loops: CDR1 LNHDA, CDR2 SQIVND (reference sequence). V shed 7 bases, J shed 9 bases, and the junction held 17 bases outside the gene matches. The CDR3 length is 16 residues. The CDR3 protein is CASTPPTGGPGGEQFF. The CDR3 nucleotides read TGTGCCAGTACCCCCCCAACGGGAGGGCCGGGTGGTGAGCAGTTCTTC.

This chain links TRBV5-1 with TRBJ2-2, with D possibly matching TRBD1 (5 bases). The V end was cut by 2 bases, the J end by 1 base, with 9 bases between. CDR1 is SGHRS and CDR2 is YFSETQ in the germline V gene. This CDR3 has 15 residues. CDR3 protein: CASSFSQVNTGELFF. For the CDR3, the DNA is TGCGCCAGCAGCTTTTCACAGGTGAACACCGGGGAGCTGTTTTTT. Looking up the rest from reference TRBV5-1 and TRBJ2-2 gives the full variable domain: KAGVTQTPRYLIKTRGQQVTLSCSPISGHRSVSWYQQTPGQGLQFLFEYFSETQRNKGNFPGRFSGRQFSNSRSEMNVSTLELGDSALYLCASSFSQVNTGELFFGEGSRLTVL.

There are many counts of this clonotype. DNA for the CDR3: TGTGCCAGCAGCAAGGACACCAAAGAGACCCAGTACTTC. This sequence encodes CASSKDTKETQYF. The chain combines TRBV11-3 with TRBJ2-5; possible D gene TRBD1, 5 bases. CDR3 length equals 13 residues. Germline loops: CDR1 SGHNT, CDR2 YENEEA. V was trimmed by 5 bases and J by 3 bases, leaving 10 bases between them.

The chain combines TRBV7-3 with TRBJ1-1, with D possibly matching TRBD1 (5 bases). The ends were cut back, 2 bases at V and 3 bases at J, with 16 bases in the middle. The CDR3 runs to 16 residues. From germline, CDR1 is SGHTA and CDR2 FQGTGA. The CDR3 sequence is CASSLVSTSGDTEAFF. The CDR3 region has the DNA TGTGCCAGCAGCTTAGTGTCGACTTCGGGGGACACTGAAGCTTTCTTT. Combining the CDR3 with reference TRBV7-3 and TRBJ1-1 gives the whole variable domain GAGVSQTPSNKVTEKGKYVELRCDPISGHTALYWYRQSLGQGPEFLIYFQGTGAADDSGLPNDRFFAVRPEGSVSTLKIQRTERGDSAVYLCASSLVSTSGDTEAFFGQGTRLTVV.

The chain joins TRBV5-5 to TRBJ2-1, with TRBD2 matching 8 bases. Germline CDR1 is SGHKS and CDR2 is YYEKEE (reference sequence). Trimming removed 2 bases from V and 9 bases from J; junction bases left unmatched: 10. This CDR3 comprises 15 residues. The CDR3 coding sequence is TGTGCCAGCAGCTTCTCAGCGGGAGTTCCAGGTGAGCAGTTCTTC. Protein product: CASSFSAGVPGEQFF.

This clonotype has just a few counts. The chain employs TRBV7-2 and TRBJ2-3, with no clear D. V lost 3 bases, J lost 0 bases, and 22 bases lay in between. Germline V lookup: CDR1 SGHTA, CDR2 FQGNSA. CDR3 length: 19 residues. CDR3 in amino acids: CASSLNGWAGGASTDTQYF. The DNA for the CDR3 is TGTGCCAGCAGCTTGAATGGGTGGGCCGGTGGAGCTAGCACAGATACGCAGTATTTT.

The chain recombines TRBV12-5 with TRBJ1-2; D remains ambiguous. From germline, CDR1 is LGHNT and CDR2 FRNRAP. V lost 4 bases and J lost 0, with 18 bases in between. This CDR3 is built from 17 residues. The CDR3, as DNA: TGTGCTAGTGGTTCAACCGACGGACGGATTCCTAACTATGGCTACACCTTC. Residues: CASGSTDGRIPNYGYTF.

The V gene is TRBV7-9, the J gene TRBJ1-1; TRBD1 matches at 7 bases. The trim removed 5 bases at V and 8 bases at J, leaving 11 bases unmatched. This CDR3 spans 14 amino acids. Germline CDR1 is SEHNR and CDR2 is FQNEAQ (reference sequence). The CDR3 loop is CASSRFPGQLEAFF. Written as DNA, the CDR3 is TGTGCCAGCAGCCGATTCCCGGGACAGCTAGAAGCTTTCTTT.

This clonotype was observed a handful of times. J is TRBJ2-1 and V is TRBV20-1, with D uncertain. Trimming took off 2 bases at V and 7 bases at J, with 12 bases between the two ends. CDR3 length: 13 amino acids. Per the germline V gene, CDR1 is DFQATT and CDR2 is SNEGSKA (reference sequence). The DNA of the CDR3 is TGCAGTGCTAGACGGATCACCGGGAATGAGCAGTTCTTC. Translation gives CSARRITGNEQFF.

At least ten counts were recorded for this clonotype. The chain has TRBV9 and TRBJ1-1; 7 nucleotides line up with TRBD1. V shed 4 bases and J 2 bases; nucleotides not matched to a gene: 5. CDR3 length: 14 residues. The germline gives CDR1 SGDLS, CDR2 YYNGEE. Here the CDR3 reads CASSPGQPNTEAFF. The CDR3 region has the DNA TGTGCCAGCAGCCCGGGACAGCCTAACACTGAAGCTTTCTTT.

V is TRBV7-9 and J is TRBJ1-3; D is ambiguous. This CDR3 spans 17 amino acids. Trimming removed 1 base from V and 4 bases from J, with 17 bases in between. Germline V gene lookup returns CDR1 SEHNR and CDR2 FQNEAQ (reference sequence). This CDR3 is CASSLGGSDGVGNTIYF. The CDR3 coding sequence is TGTGCCAGCAGCTTAGGAGGAAGCGACGGGGTGGGAAACACCATATATTTT.

This clonotype was found many times. The chain links TRBV7-8 to TRBJ1-2, with TRBD1 as a possible D gene (5 bases). Germline-derived CDR1 and CDR2 are SGHVS and FQNEAQ. V was pared by 1 base and J by 8 bases, with 11 bases between. The CDR3 has 13 amino acids. The CDR3 is CASSLGGTWGYTF. The CDR3 bases are TGTGCCAGCAGCTTAGGAGGGACTTGGGGCTACACCTTC.

V gene TRBV6-2 or TRBV6-3 combines with J gene TRBJ2-2; TRBD2 might be the D (7 bases). Germline values: CDR1 MNHEY, CDR2 SVGEGT. Trimming pared 8 bases from V and 8 bases from J, leaving 15 bases between. The CDR3 extends over 13 amino acids. The CDR3 loop is CASSAGAPGELFF. In nucleotides, the CDR3 is TGTGCCAGCTCCGCGGGGGCGCCGGGGGAGCTGTTTTTT.

The V and J genes are TRBV5-4 and TRBJ2-3; 11 bases match TRBD2. The V and J ends lost 4 bases and 5 bases, in that order; junction bases with no gene match: 9. This CDR3 region has 16 residues. Germline V CDR1 and CDR2: SGHNT, YYREEE (reference sequence). The DNA for the CDR3 is TGTGCCAGCAGCGAGAAACTAGCGGGAGCGGGAGATACGCAGTATTTT. Amino acids: CASSEKLAGAGDTQYF.

The chain links TRBV13 to TRBJ2-7; possible D gene TRBD1, 7 bases. The CDR3 is 14 amino acids. The germline V gene has CDR1 PRHDT and CDR2 FYEKMQ (reference sequence). Trimming took off 4 bases at V and 5 bases at J, with 15 bases between the two ends. This CDR3 is CASSYRGRRDEQYF. In nucleotides, the CDR3 is TGTGCCAGCAGCTACAGGGGTAGGAGGGACGAGCAGTACTTC.

This chain joins TRBV7-2 and TRBJ2-3; 7 bases are shared with TRBD2. Unmatched junction bases numbered 10, after V lost 8 bases and J lost 8 bases. The germline V gene encodes CDR1 SGHTA and CDR2 FQGNSA. The CDR3 runs to 13 residues. The CDR3 DNA reads as TGTGCCAGCCGACCACCTCCGGGAGGTACGCAGTATTTT. Translation: CASRPPPGGTQYF.

This clonotype was observed at least ten times. The J gene is TRBJ2-1, the V gene TRBV12-3 or TRBV12-4, with D possibly TRBD2 on 7 matching bases. This CDR3 is built from 15 residues. V lost 2 bases to trimming and J lost 4 bases, with 12 bases between them. Written as DNA, the CDR3 is TGTGCCAGCAGTTTAATGGCGGGGGCATACAATGAGCAGTTCTTC. Translated: CASSLMAGAYNEQFF.

In this sample, this clonotype turned up many times. This chain connects TRBV7-3 to TRBJ1-1; 12 bases map to TRBD1. Per the germline V gene, CDR1 is SGHTA and CDR2 is FQGTGA. Germline trimming cut 5 bases from V and 2 bases from J; bases unmatched to any gene: 9. The CDR3 extends over 17 amino acids. DNA of the CDR3: TGTGCCAGCAGCCCCGGGACAGGGGGCGAGGGTAACACTGAAGCTTTCTTT. Its translation is CASSPGTGGEGNTEAFF.

This clonotype was seen many times. The chain links TRBV12-3 or TRBV12-4 to TRBJ1-1; TRBD1 might be the D (5 bases). The germline V and J ends were trimmed by 6 bases and 7 bases, with 15 bases remaining between them. CDR3 length: 13 amino acids. CDR3 region: CASSSRQGGEAFF. CDR3 nucleotide sequence: TGTGCCAGCAGCTCCAGGCAGGGAGGTGAAGCTTTCTTT.

This clonotype occurred a few times. The V call is TRBV19, the J call TRBJ2-1; TRBD2 matches at 7 bases. Germline V gene sequence: CDR1 LNHDA, CDR2 SQIVND (reference sequence). The CDR3 consists of 15 residues. V was clipped by 5 bases and J by 3 bases; unmatched bases: 7. This CDR3 is CASSGSSGNYNEQFF. DNA for the CDR3: TGTGCCAGTAGTGGATCTAGCGGTAACTACAATGAGCAGTTCTTC.

At least ten counts were recorded for this clonotype. V and J are TRBV7-3 and TRBJ1-1; TRBD1 matches 9 bases. The CDR3 runs to 16 residues. J gave up 0 bases and V 4 bases, and 6 bases lay outside the gene matches. Germline V gene sequence: CDR1 SGHTA, CDR2 FQGTGA. CDR3 sequence (DNA): TGTGCCAGCAGCTCACGCGACAGGGGGTTGAACACTGAAGCTTTCTTT. Protein: CASSSRDRGLNTEAFF.

The chain employs TRBV2 and TRBJ2-7; possible D gene TRBD2, 6 bases. CDR1 and CDR2 from the germline V gene are SNHLY and FYNNEI. With 2 bases removed from V and 0 bases from J, the gap between germline ends came to 11 bases. This CDR3 comprises 15 residues. The CDR3 spells CASSESGQSSYEQYF. DNA of the CDR3: TGTGCCAGCAGTGAAAGCGGGCAGAGCTCCTACGAGCAGTACTTC.

The rearrangement joins TRBV5-1 to TRBJ1-1; D is possibly TRBD1 (6 bases). The V and J ends lost 5 bases and 8 bases respectively, with 19 bases between them. This CDR3 contains 14 residues. Germline V CDR1 and CDR2: SGHRS, YFSETQ. CDR3 bases: TGCGCCAGCAGGGTGGAACCTTCTGGGACAGAAGCTTTCTTT. Protein sequence: CASRVEPSGTEAFF.